A single sample is the source of the 10 T cell receptor beta chains below, sequenced in a study of T cells after yellow fever vaccination. TCRdb used MiXCR to reprocess the 5' RACE reads, holding one entry per CDR3 protein. The sample has some 300,000 distinct CDR3 sequences; over 8.5% are singletons. Sample: CD4+ T cells sorted from PBMCs, taken 45 days after the yellow fever booster vaccination. These receptors were collected from a man younger than 30 who received the YFV17D yellow fever vaccine.

In this sample, this clonotype turned up a few times. The chain joins TRBV28 to TRBJ2-2; possibly TRBD1 for D (6 bases). This CDR3 contains 14 residues. The germline V gene has CDR1 MDHEN and CDR2 SYDVKM. With 6 bases removed from V and 5 bases from J, the gap between germline ends came to 13 bases. CDR3 sequence reads: CASRQGPSTGELFF. The CDR3 DNA is TGTGCCAGCAGACAGGGTCCATCGACCGGGGAGCTGTTTTTT.

The chain joins TRBV5-1 to TRBJ1-4; possible D gene TRBD1, 5 bases. Germline-derived CDR1 and CDR2 are SGHRS and YFSETQ. V was cut by 4 bases and J by 6 bases, with 10 bases left in between. The CDR3 is 13 residues long. The CDR3 sequence: CASSQGWDEKLFF. The CDR3 DNA reads TGCGCCAGCAGCCAGGGCTGGGATGAAAAACTGTTTTTT. Complete variable domain (other parts from reference TRBV5-1 and TRBJ1-4): KAGVTQTPRYLIKTRGQQVTLSCSPISGHRSVSWYQQTPGQGLQFLFEYFSETQRNKGNFPGRFSGRQFSNSRSEMNVSTLELGDSALYLCASSQGWDEKLFFGSGTQLSVL.

Only a few counts were recorded for this clonotype. The V and J genes are TRBV4-3 and TRBJ2-1; D unresolved. The germline V and J ends were trimmed by 2 bases and 6 bases, with 8 bases remaining between them. Germline CDR1 LGHNA, CDR2 YSLEER. CDR3 size: 13 residues. CDR3 sequence: CASSQNLGNEQFF. As DNA, the CDR3 is TGCGCCAGCAGCCAAAATCTGGGCAATGAGCAGTTCTTC.

This rearrangement joins TRBV5-6 to TRBJ1-6, with D possibly being TRBD1 (6 bases). CDR1 is SGHDT, CDR2 YYEEEE, per germline. This CDR3 spans 14 amino acids. V shed 1 base and J shed 7 bases, with 9 bases lying between them. The CDR3 here is CASSLPRGNSPLHF. CDR3 bases: TGTGCCAGCAGCTTGCCGAGGGGGAATTCACCCCTCCACTTT.

The CDR3 bases are TGCAGTGCTAGGTCCCCGGGACTGGATACGCAGTATTTT. It specifies CSARSPGLDTQYF. The V gene is TRBV20-1, the J gene TRBJ2-3, with D perhaps matching TRBD2 (6 bases). CDR3 length equals 13 residues. Germline assignment: CDR1 DFQATT and CDR2 SNEGSKA (reference sequence). V was clipped by 3 bases and J by 6 bases, with 13 bases between them.

In this sample, this clonotype turned up many times. This chain connects TRBV5-1 to TRBJ2-7, with D maybe TRBD2 (5 bases). The ends were cut back, 4 bases at V and 0 bases at J, with 14 bases in the middle. In germline, CDR1 is SGHRS, CDR2 YFSETQ. The CDR3 has 15 amino acids. The CDR3 coding sequence is TGCGCCAGCAGCCCGGCGGGTTACGGCTCCTACGAGCAGTACTTC. Translation gives CASSPAGYGSYEQYF.

CDR3 in amino acids: CASSLSTRGGGYTF. As DNA, the CDR3 is TGTGCCAGCAGCTTATCGACCAGGGGGGGTGGCTACACCTTC. The chain is built from TRBV7-2 and TRBJ1-2; 7 bases align to TRBD1. CDR1 is SGHTA and CDR2 is FQGNSA in the germline V gene. CDR3 length: 14 amino acids. Trimming at V came to 2 bases and at J to 7 bases, leaving 7 bases not matched to a gene.

The chain is built from TRBV6-1 and TRBJ2-7; D call uncertain. The V end was cut by 5 bases, the J end by 6 bases, with 11 bases between. There are 12 residues in the CDR3. Germline-derived CDR1 and CDR2 are MNHNS and SASEGT. CDR3 sequence: CASSIGAAEQYV. The CDR3 bases are TGTGCCAGCAGTATTGGAGCAGCCGAGCAGTACGTC.

The count of this clonotype is one. The gene calls are TRBV4-2 and TRBJ2-7; TRBD2 matches 12 bases. The CDR3 has 19 amino acids. In germline, CDR1 is LGHNA, CDR2 YNFKEQ. V shed 11 bases and J 2 bases; nucleotides not matched to a gene: 22. The CDR3 region is CARAKGRRTSGASAYEQYV. The CDR3 nucleotides are TGTGCCCGAGCCAAGGGCAGGAGGACTAGCGGGGCCTCAGCCTACGAGCAGTACGTC.

The chain is built from TRBV18 and TRBJ2-5; 7 bases are shared with TRBD2. CDR1 and CDR2 (germline): KGHSH, LQKENI. With 3 bases clipped from V and 6 bases from J, the junction kept 7 bases outside the gene matches. This CDR3 spans 14 amino acids. CDR3: CASSPTSAGKTQYF. The CDR3 DNA follows: TGTGCCAGCTCACCTACTAGCGCGGGGAAGACCCAGTACTTC.